This passage covers 15 T cell receptor beta chains from one sample sequenced in a study of tumor and adjacent non-tumor tissue in lung cancer. This sample's RNA came from whole unsorted tissue. A modified ARM-PCR protocol with three rounds of nested PCR amplified TCRbeta. TCRdb re-called the multiplex PCR reads with MiXCR, one entry per CDR3 protein. Found here are about 80,000 distinct CDR3 sequences, over 60% of them singletons; the top ten hold 8% to 10%. The sequencing sample was made of lung tumor tissue. The receptors stem from a woman in her thirties or forties with non-small cell lung cancer.

This clonotype appeared a few times. The junction departs from germline at one end; a sequencing error may be responsible. The DNA for the CDR3 is TGTGCTAGTGGGATGAGGCGGGGGAGTACAGATACTCAGTGTTTT. It is translated as CASGMRRGSTDTQCF. The chain couples TRBV12-5 to TRBJ2-3; 7 positions agree with TRBD2. Germline loops: CDR1 LGHNT, CDR2 FRNRAP. The CDR3 loop spans 15 amino acids.

This clonotype was recorded many times. The V call is TRBV20-1, the J call TRBJ2-5; D is possibly TRBD1 (7 bases). The CDR3 loop spans 13 amino acids. Germline lookup yields CDR1 DFQATT and CDR2 SNEGSKA (reference sequence). Deletions cut 6 bases from V and 5 bases from J, with 16 bases between. The CDR3 DNA is TGCAGTGCAGGGACGGCAGGGGGGGAGACCCAGTACTTC. This encodes CSAGTAGGETQYF.

This chain connects TRBV11-2 to TRBJ2-5; a weak D match, TRBD2 (7 bases). Germline CDR1 and CDR2: SGHAT and FQNNGV. The CDR3 has 18 residues. The CDR3 spells CVISPKGGGPRLQETQYF. The CDR3 DNA follows: TGTGTCATCAGCCCTAAGGGGGGGGGGCCCCGCTTGCAAGAGACCCAGTACTTC. Combining the CDR3 with reference TRBV11-2 and TRBJ2-5 gives the whole variable domain EAGVAQSPRYKIIEKRQSVAFWCNPISGHATLYWYQQILGQGPKLLIQFQNNGVVDDSQLPKDRFSAERLKGVDSTLKIQPAKLEDSAVYLCVISPKGGGPRLQETQYFGPGTRLLVL.

Notes on this clonotype: The junction and the germline gene differ at one end; a read error may be behind it. The chain carries TRBV6-5 and TRBJ2-7; D is unresolved. The CDR3 covers 16 residues. Germline loops: CDR1 MNHEY, CDR2 SVGAGI. CDR3 in amino acids: CASSYSRKILSYDQYF. Written as DNA, the CDR3 is TGTGCCAGCAGTTACTCGAGGAAGATTCTCTCCTACGACCAGTACTTC.

A remark on this clonotype: The junction departs from the called germline gene at one end, perhaps through a read error. The J gene is TRBJ1-4, the V gene TRBV20-1, with 8 positions matching TRBD1. In germline, CDR1 is DFQATT, CDR2 SNEGSKA (reference sequence). This CDR3 has 11 amino acids. The CDR3 sequence is CSTRADRGLFF. CDR3 DNA: TGTAGTACTAGAGCCGACAGGGGACTGTTTTTT.

Points on this clonotype: One junction end does not reproduce the germline sequence, and a read error may be involved. The chain carries TRBV11-2 and TRBJ2-2; 9 positions agree with TRBD2. CDR3 length equals 18 residues. Germline CDR1 and CDR2: SGHAT and FQNNGV. CDR3 nucleotides: TGTGCCAGCAGCATCTCCATGGAGCTAGCGGGGCGAACCGGGGAGTTGTTTTTT. The encoded protein is CASSISMELAGRTGELFF.

As for this clonotype: One base away lies a much larger clone, so this may be a sequencing read error. The rearrangement links TRBV7-9 to TRBJ2-3, with TRBD2 identical over 11 bases. The germline V gene encodes CDR1 SEHNR and CDR2 FQNEAQ (reference sequence). The V and J ends lost 4 bases and 5 bases, in that order; junction bases with no gene match: 8. This CDR3 has 16 amino acids. Written as DNA, the CDR3 is TGTGCCAGCAGCTCCCCTAGCGGGGGGACCATAGATACGCAGTATTTT. It is translated as CASSSPSGGTIDTQYF.

Comments on this clonotype: The CDR3 carries no conserved terminal phenylalanine or tryptophan, so it likely arises from a read error. The chain recombines TRBV11-3 with TRBJ2-3, with D tentatively TRBD2 (6 bases). This CDR3 contains 17 residues. Germline loops: CDR1 SGHNT, CDR2 YENEEA. The DNA for the CDR3 is TGTGCCAGCAGCTTAGAGGAGGTACTAGCCCCCACAGATGCGCAGTATGTT. Protein sequence: CASSLEEVLAPTDAQYV.

A note on this clonotype: Possible read error: a much larger clone is one base away. In nucleotides, the CDR3 is TGTGCCAGCAGCTTAGGGGGTGTTAGTACTGAAGCTTCCTTT. Translated, it gives CASSLGGVSTEASF. This chain connects TRBV5-6 to TRBJ1-1; D perhaps matches TRBD1 (6 bases). The CDR3 length is 14 residues. CDR1 and CDR2 from the germline V gene are SGHDT and YYEEEE.

In its sample, this clonotype was seen a few times. This chain connects TRBV2 to TRBJ1-2; D is unclear. The V gene lost 3 bases and the J gene lost 2 bases, with 13 bases spanning the gap. The CDR3 loop spans 15 amino acids. Germline CDR1 and CDR2: SNHLY and FYNNEI. The DNA for the CDR3 is TGTGCCAGCAGTGAGGACGACAAATCGAACTATGGCTACACCTTC. This translates into CASSEDDKSNYGYTF.

The chain is built from TRBV7-9 and TRBJ2-7, with 8 nucleotides matching TRBD1. This CDR3 contains 14 residues. Germline values: CDR1 SEHNR, CDR2 FQNEAQ (reference sequence). Trimming took 5 bases from V and 12 from J; bases not matched to a gene: 15. This chain's CDR3 is CASSGTGITYEWYF. CDR3 DNA sequence: TGTGCCAGCAGCGGGACAGGTATAACATACGAGTGGTACTTC.

As concerns this clonotype: As the CDR3 is not closed by the conserved phenylalanine or tryptophan, this likely results from a read error. The limits of the CDR3 on the DNA are not certain, so only TCRdb's listed CDR3 is given. The chain has TRBV11-2 and TRBJ2-5; TRBD2 reflects the table's D call only, with no check against the DNA. The CDR3 comprises 15 residues, both ends counted. Germline values: CDR1 SGHAT, CDR2 FQNNGV. The CDR3 loop reads CASSLFGGIQETQYS.

The table lists this clonotype with a few counts. This may come from a read error, since a much larger clone is one base off. V and J are TRBV6-1 and TRBJ2-2; no reliable D call. The germline V gene encodes CDR1 MNHNS and CDR2 SASEGT. This CDR3 has 11 residues. The CDR3, as DNA: TGTGTCAGCAGTGAAACCGGGGAGCTGTTTTTT. Translation gives CVSSETGELFF.

The V gene is TRBV6-5, the J gene TRBJ2-7; tentative D call: TRBD2 (5 bases). There are 16 residues in the CDR3. Germline-derived CDR1 and CDR2 are MNHEY and SVGAGI. Written as DNA, the CDR3 is TGTGTCAACAGTTACTCGATGATGACACCCGTCGGGATGCAGTACTTC. This gives the protein CVNSYSMMTPVGMQYF.

A remark on this clonotype: The junction does not match germline at one end; this may be a read error. The chain joins TRBV11-2 to TRBJ2-5; D is possibly TRBD1 or TRBD2 (6 bases each). This CDR3 contains 17 residues. Germline assignment: CDR1 SGHAT and CDR2 FQNNGV. In DNA, the CDR3 is TGTGCCAGCAGCTTAAGTAATAACGGGGGCCTACAAGACACCCACTACTTC. This translates into CASSLSNNGGLQDTHYF.